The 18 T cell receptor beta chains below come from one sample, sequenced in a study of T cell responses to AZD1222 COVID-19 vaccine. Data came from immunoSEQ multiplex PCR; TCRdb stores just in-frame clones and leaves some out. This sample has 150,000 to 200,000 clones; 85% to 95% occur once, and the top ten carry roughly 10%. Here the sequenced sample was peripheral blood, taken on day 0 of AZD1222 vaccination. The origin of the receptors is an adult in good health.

The CDR3 sequence is CASSPGTAYEQYF. The CDR3 DNA is TGTGCCAGCAGCCCGGGGACAGCCTACGAGCAGTACTTC. The chain combines TRBV5-6 with TRBJ2-7; the match to TRBD1 covers 7 bases. The germline V gene has CDR1 SGHDT and CDR2 YYEEEE. V lost 4 bases to trimming and J lost 2 bases; unmatched junction nucleotides: 3. CDR3 length: 13 residues.

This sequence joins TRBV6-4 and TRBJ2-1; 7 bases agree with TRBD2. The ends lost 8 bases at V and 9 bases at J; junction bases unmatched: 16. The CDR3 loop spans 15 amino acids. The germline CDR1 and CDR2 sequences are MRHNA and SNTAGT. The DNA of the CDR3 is TGTGCCAGCCAAGCCGCGGGGGAACGCACCGGTGAGCAGTTCTTC. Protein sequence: CASQAAGERTGEQFF.

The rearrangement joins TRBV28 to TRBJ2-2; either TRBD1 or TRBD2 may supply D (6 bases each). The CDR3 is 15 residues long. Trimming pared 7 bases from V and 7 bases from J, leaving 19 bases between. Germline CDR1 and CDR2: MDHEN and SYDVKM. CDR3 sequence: CASTPWGASHGELFF. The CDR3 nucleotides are TGTGCCAGCACCCCCTGGGGGGCGTCCCACGGGGAGCTGTTTTTT.

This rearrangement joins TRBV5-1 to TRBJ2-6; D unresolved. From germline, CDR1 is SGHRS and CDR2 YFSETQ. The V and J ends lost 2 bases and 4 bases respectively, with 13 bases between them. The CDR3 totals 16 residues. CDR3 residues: CASSLAGSVGANVLTF. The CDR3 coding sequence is TGCGCCAGCAGCTTAGCCGGTTCGGTGGGGGCCAACGTCCTGACTTTC.

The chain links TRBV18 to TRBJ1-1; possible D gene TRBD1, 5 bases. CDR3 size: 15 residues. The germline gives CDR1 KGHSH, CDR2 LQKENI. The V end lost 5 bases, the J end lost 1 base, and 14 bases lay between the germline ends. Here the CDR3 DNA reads TGTGCCAGCTCAACCCAGGGTGTCAAGAACACTGAAGCTTTCTTT. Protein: CASSTQGVKNTEAFF. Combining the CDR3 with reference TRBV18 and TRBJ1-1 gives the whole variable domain NAGVMQNPRHLVRRRGQEARLRCSPMKGHSHVYWYRQLPEEGLKFMVYLQKENIIDESGMPKERFSAEFPKEGPSILRIQQVVRGDSAAYFCASSTQGVKNTEAFFGQGTRLTVV.

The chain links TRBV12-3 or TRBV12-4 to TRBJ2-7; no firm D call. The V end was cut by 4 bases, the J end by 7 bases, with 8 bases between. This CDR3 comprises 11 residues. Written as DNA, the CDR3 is TGTGCCAGCAGTTCCCGGGCTGAGCAGTACTTC. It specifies CASSSRAEQYF.

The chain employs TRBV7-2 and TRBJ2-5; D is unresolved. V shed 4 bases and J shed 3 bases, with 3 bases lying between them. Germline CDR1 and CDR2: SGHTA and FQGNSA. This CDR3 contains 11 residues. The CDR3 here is CASSSEETQYF. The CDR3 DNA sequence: TGTGCCAGCAGCTCCGAAGAGACCCAGTACTTC.

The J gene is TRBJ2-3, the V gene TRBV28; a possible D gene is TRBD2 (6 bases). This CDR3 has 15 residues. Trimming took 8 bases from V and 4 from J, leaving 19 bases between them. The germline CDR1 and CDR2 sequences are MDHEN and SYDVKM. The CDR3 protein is CASQLGGSPPDTQYF. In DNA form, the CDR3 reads TGTGCCAGCCAGTTGGGGGGTAGCCCCCCAGATACGCAGTATTTT.

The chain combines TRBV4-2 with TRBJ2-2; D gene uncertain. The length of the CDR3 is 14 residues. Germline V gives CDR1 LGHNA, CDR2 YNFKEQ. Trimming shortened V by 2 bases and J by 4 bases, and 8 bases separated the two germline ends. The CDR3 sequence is CASSQFTLTGELFF. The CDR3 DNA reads TGTGCCAGCAGCCAATTTACACTCACCGGGGAGCTGTTTTTT.

CDR3 residues: CASSPELAGGEQYF. CDR3 nucleotide sequence: TGTGCCAGCTCACCAGAACTAGCGGGAGGTGAGCAGTACTTC. The chain uses TRBV18 and TRBJ2-7; 12 bases match TRBD2. The germline CDR1 and CDR2 sequences are KGHSH and LQKENI. This CDR3 comprises 14 residues. V was pared by 2 bases and J by 7 bases, with 3 bases of the junction left unmatched.

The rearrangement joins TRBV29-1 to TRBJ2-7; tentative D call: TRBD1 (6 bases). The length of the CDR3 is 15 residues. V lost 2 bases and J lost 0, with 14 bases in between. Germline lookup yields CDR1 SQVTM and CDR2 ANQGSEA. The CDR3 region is CSVEQEGQSSYEQYF. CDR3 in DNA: TGCAGCGTTGAACAGGAAGGACAGAGCTCCTACGAGCAGTACTTC.

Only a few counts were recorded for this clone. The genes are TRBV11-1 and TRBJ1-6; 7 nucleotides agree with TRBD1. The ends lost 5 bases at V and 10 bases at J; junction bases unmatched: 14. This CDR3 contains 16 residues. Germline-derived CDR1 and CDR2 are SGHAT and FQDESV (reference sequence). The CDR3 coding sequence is TGTGCCAGCAGCCGTACGCCCGAGGGGGCAGGGTCACCCCTCCACTTT. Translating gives CASSRTPEGAGSPLHF.

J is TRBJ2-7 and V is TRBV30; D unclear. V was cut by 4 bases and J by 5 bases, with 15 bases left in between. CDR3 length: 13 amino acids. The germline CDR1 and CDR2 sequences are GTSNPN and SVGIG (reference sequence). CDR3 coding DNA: TGTGCCTGGACGAGTGGTCTTTCGAACGAGCAGTACTTC. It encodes CAWTSGLSNEQYF.

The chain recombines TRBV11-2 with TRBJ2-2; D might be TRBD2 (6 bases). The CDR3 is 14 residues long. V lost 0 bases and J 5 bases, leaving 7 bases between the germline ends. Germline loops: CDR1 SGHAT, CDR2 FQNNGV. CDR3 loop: CASSLDAGTGELFF. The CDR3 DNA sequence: TGTGCCAGCAGCTTAGATGCGGGGACCGGGGAGCTGTTTTTT.

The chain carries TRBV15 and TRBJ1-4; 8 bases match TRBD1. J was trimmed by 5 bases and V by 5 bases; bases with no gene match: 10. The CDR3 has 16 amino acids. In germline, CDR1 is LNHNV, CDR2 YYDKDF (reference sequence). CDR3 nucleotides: TGTGCCACCAGCCAGTCGCTCTGGACAGGGAATGAAAAACTGTTTTTT. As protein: CATSQSLWTGNEKLFF.

The CDR3 bases are TGTGCCAGCAGCGTATTGGCAGCCTCTGGAAACACCATATATTTT. It specifies CASSVLAASGNTIYF. The chain is built from TRBV9 and TRBJ1-3; the D is unclear. The CDR3 has 15 amino acids. CDR1 and CDR2 (germline): SGDLS, YYNGEE. V lost 1 base and J 0 bases, leaving 8 bases between the germline ends.

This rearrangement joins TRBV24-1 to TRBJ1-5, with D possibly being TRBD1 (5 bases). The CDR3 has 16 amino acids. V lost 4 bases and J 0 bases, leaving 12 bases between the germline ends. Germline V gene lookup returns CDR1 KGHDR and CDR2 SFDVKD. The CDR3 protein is CATSDSTGNSNQPQHF. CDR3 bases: TGTGCCACCAGTGACTCAACAGGTAATAGCAATCAGCCCCAGCATTTT.

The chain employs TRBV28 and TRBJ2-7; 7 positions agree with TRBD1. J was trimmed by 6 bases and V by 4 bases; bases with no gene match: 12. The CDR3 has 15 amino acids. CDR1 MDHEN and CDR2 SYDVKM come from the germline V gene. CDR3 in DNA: TGTGCCAGCAGTTCCCCTGTCAGGGGGTGGTCCGAGCAGTACTTC. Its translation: CASSSPVRGWSEQYF.